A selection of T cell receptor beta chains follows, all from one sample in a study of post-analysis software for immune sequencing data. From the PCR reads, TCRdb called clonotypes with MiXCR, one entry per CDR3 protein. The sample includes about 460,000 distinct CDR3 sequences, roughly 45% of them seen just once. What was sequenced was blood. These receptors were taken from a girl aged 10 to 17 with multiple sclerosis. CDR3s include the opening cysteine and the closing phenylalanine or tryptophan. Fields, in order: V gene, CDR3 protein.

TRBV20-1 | CSARGGQGGFREQYF
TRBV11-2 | CASSSNRGWYEQYF
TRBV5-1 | CASSAGWGMISYEQYF
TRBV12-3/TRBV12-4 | CASSPPRDGYEQYF
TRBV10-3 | CAISETTDRGTDTQYF
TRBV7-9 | CASSAARGRPGETQYF
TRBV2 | CASSGGGLSQPQHF
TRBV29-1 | CSVTGLAETYEQYF
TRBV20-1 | CSARRLAATYNEQFF
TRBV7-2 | CASSLWGGEGYTF
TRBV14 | CASSQDQANRRYYGYTF
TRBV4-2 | CASSQGLAGVPDTQYF
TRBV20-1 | CSARGIIVGWNTEAFF
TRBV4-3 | CASRREREDTGELFF
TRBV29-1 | CSVGGTGGAYEQYF
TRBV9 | CASSVGRGETREQYF
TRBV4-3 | CASSQDHPTGELFF
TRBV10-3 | CAISESRDQDTEAFF
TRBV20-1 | CSALHGLAGFNEQFF
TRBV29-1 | CSVVEGTSNQPQHF
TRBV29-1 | CSVSGTGYEQYF
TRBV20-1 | CSASLGKETQYF
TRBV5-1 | CASSLGAMQGYNEQFF
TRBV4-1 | CASSLLEGNYGYTF
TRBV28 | CASSTRYHSYNEQFF
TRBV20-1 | CSARPEQGGGSNQPQHF
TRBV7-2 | CASSKGGMGEKLFF
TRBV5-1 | CASSQQGWGTDTQYF
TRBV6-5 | CARSRDRRSSYEQYF
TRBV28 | CASTQLAKPPYEQYF
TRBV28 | CASADSQTYEQYF
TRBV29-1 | CSVVKREPPYEQFF
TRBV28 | CASSFRDRGTYVQYF
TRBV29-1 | CSVERGMREDSYEQYF
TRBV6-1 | CASTQRDGHYEQYF
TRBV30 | CAWSAPGQGGHEQYF
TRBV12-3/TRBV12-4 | CASSGPSGSSYNEQFF
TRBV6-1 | CASSEVRLAHETQYF
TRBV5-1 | CASSLGTGSSYNEQFF
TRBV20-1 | CSAREGTSSYEQYF
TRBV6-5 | CASSRLGANVLTF
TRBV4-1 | CASSQDKDRGIPYTF
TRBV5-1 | CASRDRTDVWDTQYF
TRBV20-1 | CSARASPYTPDTQYF
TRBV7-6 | CASSCTAGGSRTDTQYF
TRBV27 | CASRVSPNTEAFF
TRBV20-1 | CSADGWETQYF
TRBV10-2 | CASRLDRAGANVRTF
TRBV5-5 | CASTDQASTDTQYF
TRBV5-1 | CASSPPGVGYTF
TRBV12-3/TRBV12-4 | CASSLDGNQETQYF
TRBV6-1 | CASSPGTGVALGNQPQHF
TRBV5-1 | CASSAGTRGNYEQYF
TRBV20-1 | CSATGQGGQPQHF
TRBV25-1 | CASSENYEQYF
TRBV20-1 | CSARKGTTSYNEQFF
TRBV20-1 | CSANGGGGTYEQYF
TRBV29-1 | CGVGRTSGPFNQETQYF
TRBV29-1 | CSVAGSSGSNQPQHF
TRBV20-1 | CSARGQGLDTEAFF